A single sample gave rise to the 22 T cell receptor beta chains below, sequenced in a study of blood T cell repertoires in COVID-19. Profiled with immunoSEQ multiplex PCR; TCRdb holds only in-frame clones, not every one. Of fewer than 250,000 clones in the sample, about four fifths were seen once. The sequenced sample consisted of PBMCs or T cells enriched from blood (not recorded which). These receptor sequences come from a woman between 25 and 40 years old who had recovered from COVID-19.

The rearrangement uses TRBV27 and TRBJ1-2; tentatively, D is TRBD1 (6 bases). V dropped 6 bases and J dropped 4 bases, with 18 bases sitting between them. The CDR3 sequence is 15 residues long. Germline CDR1 and CDR2: MNHEY and SMNVEV (reference sequence). The CDR3 region has the DNA TGTGCCAGCAGCTACCCAGGGGCGCCCATCTATGGCTACACCTTC. Translation: CASSYPGAPIYGYTF.

The genes are TRBV4-2 and TRBJ1-5; D not resolved. The V gene's germline CDR1 is LGHNA and CDR2 YNFKEQ. V was pared by 2 bases and J by 6 bases, with 8 bases between. This CDR3 is built from 13 residues. The CDR3 sequence is CASSQPEGQPQHF. The CDR3 nucleotides read TGTGCCAGCAGCCAACCGGAGGGTCAGCCCCAGCATTTT.

The chain links TRBV29-1 to TRBJ1-2; 7 bases match TRBD1. Germline CDR1 is SQVTM and CDR2 is ANQGSEA. The CDR3 has 14 residues. The V segment lost 7 bases and the J segment 3 bases; nucleotides outside the gene matches: 11. The CDR3, as DNA: TGCAGCGCTCAGAAACGTCAGGGGGACTATGGCTACACCTTC. Its translation: CSAQKRQGDYGYTF.

The chain employs TRBV5-5 and TRBJ2-7, with D possibly being TRBD1 (5 bases). CDR1 is SGHKS and CDR2 is YYEKEE in the germline V gene (reference sequence). This CDR3 is 13 amino acids long. The V gene lost 4 bases and the J gene lost 2 bases, with 10 bases spanning the gap. This chain's CDR3 is CASSPGNPYEQYF. Written as DNA, the CDR3 is TGTGCCAGCAGCCCAGGGAACCCCTACGAGCAGTACTTC.

The chain is built from TRBV18 and TRBJ2-1, with 8 bases that match TRBD1. Germline CDR1 is KGHSH and CDR2 is LQKENI. The V gene end was trimmed by 6 bases and the J gene end by 4 bases; junction bases not matched to a gene: 5. The length of the CDR3 is 14 residues. CDR3 region: CASSGQGRYNEQFF. CDR3 DNA: TGTGCCAGCTCCGGACAGGGAAGGTACAATGAGCAGTTCTTC. The full variable domain, completed using reference TRBV18 and TRBJ2-1, is NAGVMQNPRHLVRRRGQEARLRCSPMKGHSHVYWYRQLPEEGLKFMVYLQKENIIDESGMPKERFSAEFPKEGPSILRIQQVVRGDSAAYFCASSGQGRYNEQFFGPGTRLTVL.

V is TRBV19 and J is TRBJ1-1, with 7 positions matching TRBD1. This CDR3 region has 14 residues. The germline V gene has CDR1 LNHDA and CDR2 SQIVND (reference sequence). The junction had 5 bases not matched to a gene; V was cut back by 3 bases and J by 4 bases. In nucleotides, the CDR3 is TGTGCCAGTAGTATGACAGGGTTGGGCACTGAAGCTTTCTTT. Encoded protein: CASSMTGLGTEAFF.

The chain uses TRBV19 and TRBJ1-2; possibly TRBD1 for D (5 bases). The CDR3 consists of 13 residues. The germline V gene has CDR1 LNHDA and CDR2 SQIVND (reference sequence). V lost 5 bases, J lost 3 bases, and 10 bases lay in between. Here the CDR3 DNA reads TGTGCCAGTAGTCGCACAGGAGACTATGGCTACACCTTC. Its protein is CASSRTGDYGYTF. Together with reference TRBV19 and TRBJ1-2, the CDR3 gives the full variable domain: DGGITQSPKYLFRKEGQNVTLSCEQNLNHDAMYWYRQDPGQGLRLIYYSQIVNDFQKGDIAEGYSVSREKKESFPLTVTSAQKNPTAFYLCASSRTGDYGYTFGSGTRLTVV.

This clone was observed a few times. The V call is TRBV12-3 or TRBV12-4, the J call TRBJ1-2; D ambiguous. The CDR3 is made up of 12 amino acids. V was shortened by 3 bases and J by 1 base, with 3 bases between the two germline ends. CDR3: CASSFFNYGYTF. The CDR3 DNA sequence: TGTGCCAGCAGTTTCTTTAACTATGGCTACACCTTC.

V and J are TRBV27 and TRBJ2-7; 8 bases align to TRBD1. The CDR3 totals 13 residues. Germline loops: CDR1 MNHEY, CDR2 SMNVEV (reference sequence). J gave up 2 bases and V 6 bases, and 3 bases lay outside the gene matches. The CDR3 nucleotides read TGTGCCAGCAGGGTACAGGGGGCCTACGAGCAGTACTTC. Translating gives CASRVQGAYEQYF.

The chain combines TRBV5-1 with TRBJ2-3; D may be TRBD1 (5 bases). V was clipped by 0 bases and J by 5 bases, with 13 bases between them. Germline V lookup: CDR1 SGHRS, CDR2 YFSETQ. This CDR3 has 15 residues. CDR3 in amino acids: CASSLARQGGDTQYF. The CDR3 DNA is TGCGCCAGCAGCTTGGCGCGGCAGGGCGGAGATACGCAGTATTTT.

The chain links TRBV27 to TRBJ2-7; 7 nucleotides align to TRBD2. Per the germline V gene, CDR1 is MNHEY and CDR2 is SMNVEV (reference sequence). The CDR3 runs 14 residues. Germline trimming cut 3 bases from V and 7 bases from J; bases unmatched to any gene: 9. CDR3: CASSFRAGVGEQYF. The DNA of the CDR3 is TGTGCCAGCAGTTTTAGGGCGGGAGTCGGGGAGCAGTACTTC.

V gene TRBV5-1 combines with J gene TRBJ2-3; D unclear. Trimming left V 0 bases short and J 1 base short, with 6 bases between. The CDR3 length is 14 residues. Germline V CDR1 and CDR2: SGHRS, YFSETQ. CDR3 loop: CASSLALGTDTQYF. CDR3 coding DNA: TGCGCCAGCAGCTTGGCTCTAGGCACAGATACGCAGTATTTT.

This CDR3 is CASSDFSNQPQHF. The DNA of the CDR3 is TGTGCCAGCAGTGACTTTAGTAATCAGCCCCAGCATTTT. The chain carries TRBV2 and TRBJ1-5; D not certain. The ends were cut back, 3 bases at V and 4 bases at J, with 7 bases in the middle. The CDR3 loop spans 13 amino acids. Germline CDR1 and CDR2: SNHLY and FYNNEI. Using reference TRBV2 and TRBJ1-5 for the parts outside the CDR3, the full variable domain is EPEVTQTPSHQVTQMGQEVILRCVPISNHLYFYWYRQILGQKVEFLVSFYNNEISEKSEIFDDQFSVERPDGSNFTLKIRSTKLEDSAMYFCASSDFSNQPQHFGDGTRLSIL.

The chain employs TRBV15 and TRBJ1-6, with 8 bases fitting TRBD1. With V trimmed by 3 bases and J by 12 bases, 19 bases remained unmatched. Looked up from germline, CDR1 is LNHNV and CDR2 is YYDKDF (reference sequence). The CDR3 totals 18 residues. CDR3 region: CATSRGVPGQDRWVPLHF. The CDR3 DNA reads as TGTGCCACCAGCAGGGGAGTCCCGGGACAGGATCGATGGGTACCCCTCCACTTT.

This chain links TRBV27 with TRBJ1-6, with a weak D call TRBD1 (6 bases). This CDR3 spans 19 amino acids. CDR1 MNHEY and CDR2 SMNVEV come from the germline V gene (reference sequence). V lost 5 bases and J 0 bases, leaving 20 bases between the germline ends. CDR3 coding DNA: TGTGCCAGCAGTCTAGGAGTTACAGGGCTTAGCTCCTATAATTCACCCCTCCACTTT. Amino acids: CASSLGVTGLSSYNSPLHF.

The genes are TRBV28 and TRBJ1-2, with D unresolved. The length of the CDR3 is 13 residues. Germline-derived CDR1 and CDR2 are MDHEN and SYDVKM. The germline V and J ends were trimmed by 3 bases and 8 bases, with 13 bases remaining between them. CDR3 loop: CASSLGWARGYTF. CDR3 DNA: TGTGCCAGCAGTTTGGGCTGGGCTCGAGGCTACACCTTC.

V and J are TRBV6-1 and TRBJ2-5; D perhaps matches TRBD1 (6 bases). The V gene lost 1 base and the J gene lost 7 bases, with 7 bases spanning the gap. The CDR3 extends over 12 amino acids. Per the germline V gene, CDR1 is MNHNS and CDR2 is SASEGT. The CDR3 DNA follows: TGTGCCAGCAGTGAAGGCAGGGGGACCCAGTACTTC. Translation: CASSEGRGTQYF.

The V and J genes are TRBV5-1 and TRBJ1-3; 8 bases match TRBD1. J lost 0 bases, V lost 7 bases, and 15 bases had no gene match. CDR1 SGHRS and CDR2 YFSETQ come from the germline V gene. This CDR3 contains 18 residues. The CDR3 coding sequence is TGCGCCAGCGGGTGGCCGGGACAGGCGGCTTCCTCTGGAAACACCATATATTTT. Translated: CASGWPGQAASSGNTIYF. The whole variable domain, remainder taken from reference TRBV5-1 and TRBJ1-3, is KAGVTQTPRYLIKTRGQQVTLSCSPISGHRSVSWYQQTPGQGLQFLFEYFSETQRNKGNFPGRFSGRQFSNSRSEMNVSTLELGDSALYLCASGWPGQAASSGNTIYFGEGSWLTVV.

The rearrangement uses TRBV6-1 and TRBJ1-2; TRBD1 aligns across 8 bases. CDR3 size: 17 residues. CDR1 is MNHNS, CDR2 SASEGT, per germline. V dropped 3 bases and J dropped 13; count of bases not matched to a gene: 22. CDR3 region: CASSDNRRGGGQGGSTF. The CDR3, as DNA: TGTGCCAGCAGTGATAACAGACGTGGGGGCGGACAGGGTGGGTCCACCTTC.

The chain employs TRBV7-9 and TRBJ1-2, with TRBD1 identical over 10 bases. V trimming: 1 base; J trimming: 7 bases; junction bases outside the gene matches: 12. The germline gives CDR1 SEHNR, CDR2 FQNEAQ (reference sequence). There are 17 residues in the CDR3. CDR3 sequence reads: CASSLGLIDRGRFGYTF. CDR3 sequence (DNA): TGTGCCAGCAGCTTAGGACTCATTGACAGGGGGCGGTTTGGCTACACCTTC. The variable domain in full, completed from reference TRBV7-9 and TRBJ1-2, reads DTGVSQNPRHKITKRGQNVTFRCDPISEHNRLYWYRQTLGQGPEFLTYFQNEAQLEKSRLLSDRFSAERPKGSFSTLEIQRTEQGDSAMYLCASSLGLIDRGRFGYTFGSGTRLTVV.

The chain recombines TRBV19 with TRBJ2-1; D is possibly TRBD2 (6 bases). The CDR3 is 13 residues long. The ends were cut back, 1 base at V and 9 bases at J, with 10 bases in the middle. Germline V gene lookup returns CDR1 LNHDA and CDR2 SQIVND (reference sequence). CDR3 DNA: TGTGCCAGTAGTATAGTTGGGGGAGGTGAGCAGTTCTTC. It translates to CASSIVGGGEQFF.

The rearrangement uses TRBV28 and TRBJ1-6; TRBD1 is a possible D gene (5 bases). The length of the CDR3 is 13 residues. Trimming took 8 bases from V and 3 from J, leaving 8 bases between them. Germline CDR1 reads MDHEN; CDR2 reads SYDVKM. The CDR3 loop is CASEGDYNSPLHF. The CDR3 region has the DNA TGTGCCAGCGAAGGGGACTATAATTCACCCCTCCACTTT.